This TCR beta chain appears in the sequencing data of a study of T cells after yellow fever vaccination. Study-wide background: Each low-cell-number fraction was prepared by means of SMART-Seq v4 Ultra Low Input.

This clonotype was seen repeatedly, ten times or more. Its antigen is unidentified. A read error may explain this, as a much larger clone is one base away. Germline assignment: CDR1 SGHRS and CDR2 YFSETQ. V lost 4 bases and J lost 3; bases outside the gene matches: 6. The CDR3 loop spans 15 amino acids. In TCRdb, the 5' RACE reads were re-called with MiXCR into one record per CDR3 protein. Of 150,000 to 200,000 distinct CDR3 sequences in the sample, about 7% were seen once. Study results and caveats: Subsequent to the booster, the majority of primary-vaccination clones reappeared (96% CD4, 88% CD8).

This chain joins TRBV5-1 and TRBJ2-3, with TRBD1 identical over 9 bases. Sequenced material: CD4+ T cells sorted from PBMCs, taken 4 to 5 days after the first yellow fever vaccination. The sequence was obtained from a man in his late teens or twenties who received the YFV17D yellow fever vaccine. The DNA for the CDR3 is TGCGCCAGCAGCCCCGGGACAGGGAGGACAGATACGCAGTATTTT. Translating it yields CASSPGTGRTDTQYF. Complete variable domain (other parts from reference TRBV5-1 and TRBJ2-3): KAGVTQTPRYLIKTRGQQVTLSCSPISGHRSVSWYQQTPGQGLQFLFEYFSETQRNKGNFPGRFSGRQFSNSRSEMNVSTLELGDSALYLCASSPGTGRTDTQYFGPGTRLTVL.